These 18 T cell receptor beta chains were sequenced from one sample in a study of T-cell memory formation after mild COVID-19. TCRdb re-called the 5' RACE reads through MiXCR, storing one row per CDR3 protein. Here the sample spans hundreds of thousands of distinct CDR3 sequences, 17% being singletons. The specimen was PBMCs or a T cell subset sorted from them (not recorded which). Receptors were obtained from an adult woman who had mild COVID-19 (a few samples of this study predate the infection). Cell type and time point are not known.

J is TRBJ2-6 and V is TRBV15, with TRBD1 matching 7 bases. Germline V CDR1 and CDR2: LNHNV, YYDKDF (reference sequence). This CDR3 has 19 amino acids. V shed 1 base and J 0 bases; nucleotides not matched to a gene: 9. The CDR3 DNA is TGTGCCACCAGCAGAGTGAGACAGGGAATCAGCTCTGGGGCCAACGTCCTGACTTTC. Translated, it gives CATSRVRQGISSGANVLTF. Full variable domain (missing parts from reference TRBV15 and TRBJ2-6): DAMVIQNPRYQVTQFGKPVTLSCSQTLNHNVMYWYQQKSSQAPKLLFHYYDKDFNNEADTPDNFQSRRPNTSFCFLDIRSPGLGDTAMYLCATSRVRQGISSGANVLTFGAGSRLTVL.

This clonotype has only a few counts. This rearrangement joins TRBV7-2 to TRBJ2-7; D gene uncertain. The germline V and J ends were trimmed by 4 bases and 3 bases, with 19 bases remaining between them. The germline V gene has CDR1 SGHTA and CDR2 FQGNSA. CDR3 length equals 16 residues. The CDR3 here is CASSSPVYPTNYEQYF. CDR3 DNA sequence: TGTGCCAGCAGCTCGCCAGTCTATCCTACGAACTACGAGCAGTACTTC.

This chain joins TRBV29-1 and TRBJ1-3; D perhaps matches TRBD1 (5 bases). The CDR3 sequence is 14 residues long. CDR1 and CDR2 from the germline V gene are SQVTM and ANQGSEA. The germline V and J ends were trimmed by 7 bases and 2 bases, with 15 bases remaining between them. This chain's CDR3 is CSATDRTPGNTIYF. In DNA, the CDR3 is TGCAGCGCTACAGACAGAACTCCTGGAAACACCATATATTTT.

This rearrangement joins TRBV5-1 to TRBJ1-1; possibly TRBD1 for D (5 bases). V was shortened by 0 bases and J by 6 bases, with 15 bases between the two germline ends. The CDR3 length is 15 residues. Germline V lookup: CDR1 SGHRS, CDR2 YFSETQ. The CDR3 bases are TGCGCCAGCAGCTTGGCCGCGGGGCGAACGGCTGAAGCTTTCTTT. This codes for CASSLAAGRTAEAFF.

The rearrangement uses TRBV5-4 and TRBJ1-1, with D perhaps TRBD1 (6 bases). The CDR3 covers 17 residues. CDR1 and CDR2 from the germline V gene are SGHNT and YYREEE (reference sequence). The germline V and J ends were trimmed by 1 base and 0 bases, with 16 bases remaining between them. The CDR3 spells CASSLTGRGVMNTEAFF. CDR3 coding DNA: TGTGCCAGCAGCTTGACAGGGAGGGGGGTGATGAACACTGAAGCTTTCTTT.

V and J are TRBV6-2 or TRBV6-3 and TRBJ2-7; 11 nucleotides align to TRBD2. J was trimmed by 6 bases and V by 5 bases; bases with no gene match: 15. The CDR3 covers 17 residues. Germline CDR1 reads MNHEY; CDR2 reads SVGEGT. As DNA, the CDR3 is TGTGCCAGCAGTGACACGAAATTACTAGCGGGAGAGGCCGAGCAGTACTTC. Translation gives CASSDTKLLAGEAEQYF.

The chain has TRBV11-2 and TRBJ2-2; D perhaps matches TRBD2 (5 bases). Germline V gene data show CDR1 as SGHAT and CDR2 as FQNNGV. There are 17 residues in the CDR3. Trimming removed 5 bases at V and 5 bases at J, with 21 bases between. This CDR3 is CASSPAVDYILTGELFF. The DNA for the CDR3 is TGTGCCAGCAGCCCTGCAGTCGACTATATCCTGACCGGGGAGCTGTTTTTT.

A few counts support this clonotype. The rearrangement joins TRBV25-1 to TRBJ1-5, with D tentatively TRBD1 (5 bases). V was trimmed by 3 bases and J by 7 bases, leaving 16 bases between them. The CDR3 totals 15 residues. Per the germline V gene, CDR1 is MGHDK and CDR2 is SYGVNS. The CDR3 reads CASSEGGAEGQPQHF. The DNA for the CDR3 is TGTGCCAGCAGTGAGGGAGGGGCGGAGGGACAGCCCCAGCATTTT.

This clonotype showed up just a few times. The rearrangement joins TRBV12-3 or TRBV12-4 to TRBJ1-1, with D possibly matching TRBD1 (6 bases). The CDR3 has 18 amino acids. V was cut by 1 base and J by 1 base, with 19 bases left in between. This CDR3 reads CASSLGVNWGQGNTEAFF. CDR3 nucleotides: TGTGCCAGCAGTTTAGGTGTAAATTGGGGGCAGGGGAACACTGAAGCTTTCTTT.

A few counts support this clonotype. The V gene is TRBV4-2, the J gene TRBJ1-1; TRBD1 matches at 7 bases. V gave up 0 bases and J gave up 2 bases; unmatched junction bases: 9. The CDR3 runs to 17 residues. CDR1 is LGHNA and CDR2 is YNFKEQ in the germline V gene. The CDR3 DNA is TGTGCCAGCAGCCAAGATAGGTCCAGGGGGTTAAACACTGAAGCTTTCTTT. It encodes CASSQDRSRGLNTEAFF.

The table lists this clonotype with a few counts. J is TRBJ1-2 and V is TRBV5-1; weak D call: TRBD1 (5 bases). Trimming took 4 bases from V and 3 from J, leaving 19 bases between them. CDR3 length: 16 amino acids. The germline V gene has CDR1 SGHRS and CDR2 YFSETQ. CDR3 protein: CASSDLEDTVYYGYTF. As DNA, the CDR3 is TGCGCCAGCAGCGACTTGGAGGACACCGTTTACTATGGCTACACCTTC.

V gene TRBV20-1 combines with J gene TRBJ2-4; tentatively, D is TRBD1 (6 bases). In germline, CDR1 is DFQATT, CDR2 SNEGSKA (reference sequence). V lost 3 bases to trimming and J lost 8 bases, with 14 bases between them. The CDR3 contains 13 residues. CDR3 residues: CSASHGQWHIQYF. The CDR3 DNA is TGCAGTGCTAGCCACGGACAGTGGCACATTCAGTACTTC.

The rearrangement joins TRBV4-1 to TRBJ2-3; no firm D call. Deletions cut 2 bases from V and 0 bases from J, with 12 bases between. Germline assignment: CDR1 MGHRA and CDR2 YSYEKL. The CDR3 is made up of 16 amino acids. In DNA, the CDR3 is TGCGCCAGCAGCCAACCTCCCGTGGGAAGCACAGATACGCAGTATTTT. It specifies CASSQPPVGSTDTQYF.

The gene calls are TRBV11-3 and TRBJ2-1; no reliable D call. Germline CDR1 is SGHNT and CDR2 is YENEEA. The CDR3 totals 16 residues. The germline V and J ends were trimmed by 0 bases and 0 bases, with 9 bases remaining between them. The CDR3, as DNA: TGTGCCAGCAGCTTAGATTTTGGCGACTCCTACAATGAGCAGTTCTTC. Protein: CASSLDFGDSYNEQFF. Using reference TRBV11-3 and TRBJ2-1 for the parts outside the CDR3, the full variable domain is EAGVVQSPRYKIIEKKQPVAFWCNPISGHNTLYWYLQNLGQGPELLIRYENEEAVDDSQLPKDRFSAERLKGVDSTLKIQPAELGDSAVYLCASSLDFGDSYNEQFFGPGTRLTVL.

The chain carries TRBV30 and TRBJ2-1, with D perhaps matching TRBD1 (6 bases). Trimming shortened V by 5 bases and J by 9 bases, and 11 bases separated the two germline ends. This CDR3 is 11 amino acids long. CDR1 GTSNPN and CDR2 SVGIG come from the germline V gene (reference sequence). For the CDR3, the DNA is TGTGCCTGGTCACAGGGATTTGAGCAGTTCTTC. It specifies CAWSQGFEQFF.

The rearrangement links TRBV6-1 to TRBJ2-2; D unclear. Germline CDR1 is MNHNS and CDR2 is SASEGT. This CDR3 is built from 15 residues. Trimming left V 3 bases short and J 0 bases short, with 8 bases between. DNA for the CDR3: TGTGCCAGCAGTGATGTCCGGACGAACACCGGGGAGCTGTTTTTT. It codes for CASSDVRTNTGELFF.

V gene TRBV6-1 combines with J gene TRBJ2-2; the D call may be TRBD1 or TRBD2 (5 bases each). V was trimmed by 7 bases and J by 5 bases, leaving 11 bases between them. Germline V gene data show CDR1 as MNHNS and CDR2 as SASEGT. The CDR3 spans 13 residues. The CDR3 DNA reads as TGTGCCAGCACGAAGCGGACAACCGGGGAGCTGTTTTTT. Translation gives CASTKRTTGELFF.

The rearrangement uses TRBV7-2 and TRBJ2-5; 8 bases align to TRBD2. The CDR3 spans 16 residues. V was pared by 5 bases and J by 9 bases, with 17 bases of the junction left unmatched. The germline V gene encodes CDR1 SGHTA and CDR2 FQGNSA. CDR3 coding DNA: TGTGCCAGCAGCCCGGGGGGGACTACCTGGCTAGGTCCCCAGTACTTC. Translating it yields CASSPGGTTWLGPQYF.